This is a list of T cell receptor beta chains from one sample in a study of blood T cell repertoires in COVID-19. The protocol was immunoSEQ multiplex PCR, while the TCRdb copy is restricted to in-frame clones and leaves out a portion. This table has a few hundred thousand clones, around 91% appearing once. Sequencing was carried out using PBMCs or T cells enriched from blood (not recorded which). Source of these receptors: a man younger than 35 who had recovered from COVID-19. Each CDR3 is given with its conserved first and last residue. Fields, in order: J gene, V gene, D gene, clone size, CDR3 protein, CDR3 DNA. The D gene is left open where the match is weak. Clone size is not always given. Where it is, it says once, few, many or a class for expanded clones.

j_gene: TRBJ1-2; v_gene: TRBV11-3; d_gene: TRBD1; abundance: NA; CDR3aa: CASSPGTGRNYGYTF; CDR3nt: TGTGCCAGCAGCCCCGGGACAGGGAGGAACTATGGCTACACCTTC
j_gene: TRBJ2-7; v_gene: TRBV11-2; d_gene: TRBD2; abundance: NA; CDR3aa: CASSPPGSGSRYEQYF; CDR3nt: TGTGCCAGCAGCCCTCCCGGGAGCGGGAGTAGGTACGAGCAGTACTTC
j_gene: TRBJ1-6; v_gene: TRBV3-1/TRBV3-2; d_gene: NA; abundance: NA; CDR3aa: CASSHWGRGDYNSPLHF; CDR3nt: TGTGCCAGCAGCCATTGGGGGAGGGGAGATTATAATTCACCCCTCCACTTT
j_gene: TRBJ2-3; v_gene: TRBV5-4; d_gene: TRBD2; abundance: NA; CDR3aa: CASSAGTSGGISTDTQYF; CDR3nt: TGTGCCAGCAGCGCCGGGACTAGCGGGGGGATTAGCACAGATACGCAGTATTTT
j_gene: TRBJ2-3; v_gene: TRBV5-1; d_gene: NA; abundance: NA; CDR3aa: CASSLVLRQGADTQYF; CDR3nt: TGCGCCAGCAGCTTGGTACTTCGGCAGGGCGCAGATACGCAGTATTTT
j_gene: TRBJ1-6; v_gene: TRBV7-9; d_gene: TRBD1; abundance: NA; CDR3aa: CASSSQGDNSPLHF; CDR3nt: TGTGCCAGCAGCTCGCAGGGGGATAATTCACCCCTCCACTTT
j_gene: TRBJ1-4; v_gene: TRBV5-5; d_gene: TRBD1; abundance: NA; CDR3aa: CASSPTDRGGEKLFF; CDR3nt: TGTGCCAGCAGCCCTACAGACAGGGGAGGCGAAAAACTGTTTTTT
j_gene: TRBJ1-1; v_gene: TRBV18; d_gene: TRBD1; abundance: NA; CDR3aa: CASSPRDRTEAFF; CDR3nt: TGTGCCAGCTCACCACGGGACAGGACTGAAGCTTTCTTT
j_gene: TRBJ1-1; v_gene: TRBV10-3; d_gene: TRBD1; abundance: NA; CDR3aa: CAISGPGTGSTEAFF; CDR3nt: TGTGCCATCAGTGGCCCCGGGACAGGGAGCACTGAAGCTTTCTTT
j_gene: TRBJ2-5; v_gene: TRBV27; d_gene: TRBD1; abundance: NA; CDR3aa: CASSPGTAFQETQYF; CDR3nt: TGTGCCAGCAGTCCGGGGACAGCTTTCCAAGAGACCCAGTACTTC
j_gene: TRBJ1-4; v_gene: TRBV10-3; d_gene: TRBD1; abundance: once; CDR3aa: CAISESKAGTGEKLFF; CDR3nt: TGTGCCATCAGTGAGTCGAAAGCCGGGACAGGGGAAAAACTGTTTTTT
j_gene: TRBJ2-7; v_gene: TRBV4-1; d_gene: NA; abundance: once; CDR3aa: CASSQGSSGEQYF; CDR3nt: TGCGCCAGCAGCCAAGGTAGTAGCGGCGAGCAGTACTTC
j_gene: TRBJ2-7; v_gene: TRBV5-6; d_gene: NA; abundance: NA; CDR3aa: CASSLSASRPFEQYF; CDR3nt: TGTGCCAGCAGCTTGTCGGCTAGCCGTCCATTCGAGCAGTACTTC
j_gene: TRBJ1-2; v_gene: TRBV18; d_gene: NA; abundance: NA; CDR3aa: CASSPIDPRANGYTF; CDR3nt: TGTGCCAGCTCACCGATAGACCCGCGGGCCAATGGCTACACCTTC
j_gene: TRBJ2-5; v_gene: TRBV29-1; d_gene: NA; abundance: NA; CDR3aa: CSVEDLQGFRSRGTQYF; CDR3nt: TGCAGCGTTGAAGATCTTCAAGGGTTTCGCAGTCGGGGGACCCAGTACTTC
j_gene: TRBJ2-5; v_gene: TRBV5-6; d_gene: NA; abundance: NA; CDR3aa: CASSSTGLEGETQYF; CDR3nt: TGTGCCAGCAGCTCGACAGGGTTGGAGGGAGAGACCCAGTACTTC
j_gene: TRBJ1-2; v_gene: TRBV7-9; d_gene: TRBD1; abundance: NA; CDR3aa: CASSQETGNYGYTF; CDR3nt: TGTGCCAGCAGCCAAGAGACAGGGAACTATGGCTACACCTTC
j_gene: TRBJ1-1; v_gene: TRBV3-1/TRBV3-2; d_gene: NA; abundance: NA; CDR3aa: CASSRSDSGTEAFF; CDR3nt: TGTGCCAGCAGCCGTAGTGACTCGGGGACTGAAGCTTTCTTT
j_gene: TRBJ1-3; v_gene: TRBV18; d_gene: TRBD1; abundance: NA; CDR3aa: CASSPRGAGGDGNTIYF; CDR3nt: TGTGCCAGCTCACCAAGAGGGGCAGGGGGCGATGGAAACACCATATATTTT
j_gene: TRBJ2-1; v_gene: TRBV2; d_gene: NA; abundance: NA; CDR3aa: CASSPWGDLVYNEQFF; CDR3nt: TGTGCCAGCAGCCCCTGGGGGGACCTTGTTTACAATGAGCAGTTCTTC
j_gene: TRBJ1-1; v_gene: TRBV10-1; d_gene: TRBD1; abundance: NA; CDR3aa: CASSETGGNTEAFF; CDR3nt: TGCGCCAGCAGTGAGACAGGGGGCAACACTGAAGCTTTCTTT
j_gene: TRBJ1-3; v_gene: TRBV15; d_gene: TRBD1; abundance: NA; CDR3aa: CATSLEQGPNTIYF; CDR3nt: TGTGCCACCAGCCTAGAACAGGGGCCAAACACCATATATTTT
j_gene: TRBJ2-7; v_gene: TRBV11-3; d_gene: NA; abundance: NA; CDR3aa: CASSPSSYEQYF; CDR3nt: TGTGCCAGCAGTCCGAGCTCCTACGAGCAGTACTTC
j_gene: TRBJ1-3; v_gene: TRBV7-3; d_gene: NA; abundance: NA; CDR3aa: CASSSEGGNTIYF; CDR3nt: TGTGCCAGCAGCTCGGAGGGGGGAAACACCATATATTTT
j_gene: TRBJ2-7; v_gene: TRBV10-2; d_gene: NA; abundance: NA; CDR3aa: CASSKGGLPYEQYF; CDR3nt: TGCGCCAGCAGCAAAGGGGGACTACCCTACGAGCAGTACTTC
j_gene: TRBJ1-6; v_gene: TRBV5-1; d_gene: NA; abundance: NA; CDR3aa: CASRLGRMSLGSPLHF; CDR3nt: TGCGCCAGCAGACTGGGGCGGATGTCCCTGGGATCACCCCTCCACTTT
j_gene: TRBJ2-7; v_gene: TRBV11-2; d_gene: NA; abundance: NA; CDR3aa: CASTSLRSYEQYF; CDR3nt: TGTGCCAGTACGTCTCTAAGGAGTTACGAGCAGTACTTC
j_gene: TRBJ2-2; v_gene: TRBV5-1; d_gene: TRBD1; abundance: NA; CDR3aa: CASSLSGTGNTGELFF; CDR3nt: TGCGCCAGCAGCTTATCTGGGACAGGGAACACTGGGGAGCTGTTTTTT
j_gene: TRBJ1-1; v_gene: TRBV12-5; d_gene: TRBD1; abundance: NA; CDR3aa: CASMASGQGGKNTEAFF; CDR3nt: TGTGCTAGCATGGCGTCTGGACAGGGGGGGAAGAACACTGAAGCTTTCTTT
j_gene: TRBJ2-4; v_gene: TRBV5-1; d_gene: NA; abundance: NA; CDR3aa: CASSLGPLAKNIQYF; CDR3nt: TGCGCCAGCAGCTTGGGGCCGCTAGCCAAAAACATTCAGTACTTC
j_gene: TRBJ1-5; v_gene: TRBV7-8; d_gene: NA; abundance: NA; CDR3aa: CASSSQRGSSNQPQHF; CDR3nt: TGTGCCAGCAGCTCACAAAGAGGGAGTAGCAATCAGCCCCAGCATTTT
j_gene: TRBJ1-2; v_gene: TRBV29-1; d_gene: NA; abundance: NA; CDR3aa: CSVAREDEYGYTF; CDR3nt: TGCAGCGTTGCCAGGGAAGACGAGTATGGCTACACCTTC
j_gene: TRBJ1-2; v_gene: TRBV29-1; d_gene: TRBD1; abundance: NA; CDR3aa: CSATGDYGYTF; CDR3nt: TGCAGCGCAACAGGGGACTATGGCTACACCTTC
j_gene: TRBJ1-1; v_gene: TRBV9; d_gene: NA; abundance: few; CDR3aa: CASSVYDLGEAFF; CDR3nt: TGTGCCAGCAGCGTCTACGATCTCGGGGAAGCTTTCTTT
j_gene: TRBJ2-3; v_gene: TRBV3-1/TRBV3-2; d_gene: NA; abundance: once; CDR3aa: CASGGTTDTQYF; CDR3nt: TGTGCCAGCGGCGGGACCACAGATACGCAGTATTTT
j_gene: TRBJ1-5; v_gene: TRBV24-1; d_gene: NA; abundance: NA; CDR3aa: CATSDSSQPQHF; CDR3nt: TGTGCCACCAGTGATTCGAGTCAGCCCCAGCATTTT
j_gene: TRBJ2-7; v_gene: TRBV29-1; d_gene: TRBD2; abundance: NA; CDR3aa: CSARLAGVQEQYF; CDR3nt: TGCAGCGCCAGACTAGCGGGAGTACAAGAGCAGTACTTC
j_gene: TRBJ1-2; v_gene: TRBV6-5; d_gene: TRBD1; abundance: NA; CDR3aa: CASRRQGGRGYTF; CDR3nt: TGTGCCAGCAGACGACAGGGAGGAAGGGGCTACACCTTC
j_gene: TRBJ1-5; v_gene: TRBV28; d_gene: NA; abundance: NA; CDR3aa: CASRGSAIQPQHF; CDR3nt: TGTGCCAGCCGCGGCTCGGCGATCCAGCCCCAGCATTTT
j_gene: TRBJ1-5; v_gene: TRBV19; d_gene: TRBD1; abundance: NA; CDR3aa: CASRNAWTGPNNQPQHF; CDR3nt: TGTGCCAGTAGAAACGCCTGGACAGGCCCGAACAATCAGCCCCAGCATTTT
j_gene: TRBJ1-6; v_gene: TRBV5-5; d_gene: NA; abundance: NA; CDR3aa: CASSLDWANNSPLHF; CDR3nt: TGTGCCAGCAGCTTGGATTGGGCTAATAATTCACCCCTCCACTTT
j_gene: TRBJ1-5; v_gene: TRBV19; d_gene: TRBD1; abundance: NA; CDR3aa: CASSNRDRANQPQHF; CDR3nt: TGTGCCAGTAGTAACCGGGACAGGGCTAATCAGCCCCAGCATTTT
j_gene: TRBJ1-5; v_gene: TRBV7-9; d_gene: NA; abundance: NA; CDR3aa: CASSFRGGGNQPQHF; CDR3nt: TGTGCCAGCAGCTTCAGGGGAGGGGGCAATCAGCCCCAGCATTTT
j_gene: TRBJ1-1; v_gene: TRBV28; d_gene: TRBD1; abundance: NA; CDR3aa: CASGQGGGGEAFF; CDR3nt: TGTGCCAGCGGACAGGGCGGTGGTGGTGAAGCTTTCTTT
j_gene: TRBJ2-5; v_gene: TRBV29-1; d_gene: NA; abundance: NA; CDR3aa: CSVATRQTETQYF; CDR3nt: TGCAGCGTTGCCACTAGACAAACAGAGACCCAGTACTTC
j_gene: TRBJ1-3; v_gene: TRBV30; d_gene: TRBD1; abundance: once; CDR3aa: CAWSSLRGRNTIYF; CDR3nt: TGTGCCTGGAGTTCCCTCAGGGGGAGAAACACCATATATTTT
j_gene: TRBJ1-4; v_gene: TRBV10-2; d_gene: NA; abundance: NA; CDR3aa: CASSTQGSEKLFF; CDR3nt: TGCGCCAGCAGTACCCAGGGGAGTGAAAAACTGTTTTTT